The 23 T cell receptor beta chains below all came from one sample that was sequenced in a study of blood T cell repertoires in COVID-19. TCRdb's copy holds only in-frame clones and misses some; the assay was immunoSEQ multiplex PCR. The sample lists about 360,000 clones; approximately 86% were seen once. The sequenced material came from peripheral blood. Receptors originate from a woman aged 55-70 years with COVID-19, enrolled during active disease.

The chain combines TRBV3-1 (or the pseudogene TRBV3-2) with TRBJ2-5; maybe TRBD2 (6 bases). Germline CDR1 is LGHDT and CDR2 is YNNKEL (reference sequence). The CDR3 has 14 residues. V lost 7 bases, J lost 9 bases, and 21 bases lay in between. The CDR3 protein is CASTPGLGWEAQYF. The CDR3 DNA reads TGTGCCAGCACCCCAGGTTTGGGGTGGGAGGCCCAGTACTTC.

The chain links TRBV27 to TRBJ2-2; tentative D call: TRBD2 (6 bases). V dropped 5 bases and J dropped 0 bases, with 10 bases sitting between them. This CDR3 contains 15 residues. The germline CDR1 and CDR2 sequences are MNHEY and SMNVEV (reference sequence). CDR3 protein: CASSVGGANTGELFF. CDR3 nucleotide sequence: TGTGCCAGCAGTGTGGGAGGCGCGAACACCGGGGAGCTGTTTTTT.

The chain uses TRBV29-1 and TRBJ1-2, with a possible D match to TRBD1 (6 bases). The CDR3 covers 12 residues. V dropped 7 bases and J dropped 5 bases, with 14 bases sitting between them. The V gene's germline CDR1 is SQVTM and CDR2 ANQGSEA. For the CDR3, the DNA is TGCAGCGCCCAACAGGGAGGGTATGGCTACACCTTC. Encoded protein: CSAQQGGYGYTF.

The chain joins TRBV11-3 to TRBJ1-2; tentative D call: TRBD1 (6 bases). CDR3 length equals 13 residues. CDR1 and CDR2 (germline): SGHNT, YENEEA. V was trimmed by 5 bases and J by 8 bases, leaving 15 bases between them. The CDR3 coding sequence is TGTGCCAGCAGCCCACGGACAGTGGACGGCTACACCTTC. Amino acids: CASSPRTVDGYTF.

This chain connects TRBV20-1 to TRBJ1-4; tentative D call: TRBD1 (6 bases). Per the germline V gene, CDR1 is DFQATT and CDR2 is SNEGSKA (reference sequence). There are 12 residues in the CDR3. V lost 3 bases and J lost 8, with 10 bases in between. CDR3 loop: CSASAGAEKLFF. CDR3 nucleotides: TGCAGTGCTAGTGCAGGGGCCGAAAAACTGTTTTTT.

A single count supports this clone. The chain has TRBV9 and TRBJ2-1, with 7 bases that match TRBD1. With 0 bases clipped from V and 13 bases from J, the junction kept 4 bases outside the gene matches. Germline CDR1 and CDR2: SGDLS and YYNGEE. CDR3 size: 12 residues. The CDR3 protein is CASSVDRGDQFF. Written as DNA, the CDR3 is TGTGCCAGCAGCGTAGACAGGGGTGACCAGTTCTTC.

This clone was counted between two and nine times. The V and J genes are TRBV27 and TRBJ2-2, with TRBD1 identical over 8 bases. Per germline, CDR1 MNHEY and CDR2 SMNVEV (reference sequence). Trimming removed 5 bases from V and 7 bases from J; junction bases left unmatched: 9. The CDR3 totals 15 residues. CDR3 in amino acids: CASSLMGQAGGELFF. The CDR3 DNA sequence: TGTGCCAGCAGTCTGATGGGACAGGCAGGCGGGGAGCTGTTTTTT.

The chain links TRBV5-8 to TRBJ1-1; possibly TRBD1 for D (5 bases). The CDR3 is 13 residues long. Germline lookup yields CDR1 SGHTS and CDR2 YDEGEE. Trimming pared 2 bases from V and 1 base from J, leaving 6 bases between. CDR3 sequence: CASSFQGNTEAFF. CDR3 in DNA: TGTGCCAGCAGCTTTCAGGGGAACACTGAAGCTTTCTTT.

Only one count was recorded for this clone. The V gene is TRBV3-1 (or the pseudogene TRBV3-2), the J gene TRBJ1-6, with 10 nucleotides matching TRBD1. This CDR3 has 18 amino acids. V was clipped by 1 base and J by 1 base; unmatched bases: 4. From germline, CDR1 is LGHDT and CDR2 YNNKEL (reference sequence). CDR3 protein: CASSQGQGALSYNSPLHF. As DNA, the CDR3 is TGTGCCAGCAGCCAAGGACAGGGGGCGTTATCCTATAATTCACCCCTCCACTTT.

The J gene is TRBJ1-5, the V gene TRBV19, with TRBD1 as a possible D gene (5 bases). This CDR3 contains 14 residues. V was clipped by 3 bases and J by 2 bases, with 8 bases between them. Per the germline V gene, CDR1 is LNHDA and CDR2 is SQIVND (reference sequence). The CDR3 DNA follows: TGTGCCAGTAGTATTAGACAGCGCAATCAGCCCCAGCATTTT. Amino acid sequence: CASSIRQRNQPQHF. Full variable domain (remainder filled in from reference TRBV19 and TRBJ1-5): DGGITQSPKYLFRKEGQNVTLSCEQNLNHDAMYWYRQDPGQGLRLIYYSQIVNDFQKGDIAEGYSVSREKKESFPLTVTSAQKNPTAFYLCASSIRQRNQPQHFGDGTRLSIL.

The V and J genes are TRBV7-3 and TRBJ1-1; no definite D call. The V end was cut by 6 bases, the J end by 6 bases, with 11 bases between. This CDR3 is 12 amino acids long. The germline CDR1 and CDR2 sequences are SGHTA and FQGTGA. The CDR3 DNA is TGTGCCAGCAGTTTTCGGAGGGCTGAAGCTTTCTTT. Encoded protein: CASSFRRAEAFF. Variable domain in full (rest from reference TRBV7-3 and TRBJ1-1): GAGVSQTPSNKVTEKGKYVELRCDPISGHTALYWYRQSLGQGPEFLIYFQGTGAADDSGLPNDRFFAVRPEGSVSTLKIQRTERGDSAVYLCASSFRRAEAFFGQGTRLTVV.

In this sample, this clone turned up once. The CDR3 coding sequence is TGCGCCAGCAGTCAAACACCCTGGACAGGGCCCTATGGCTACACCTTC. Its translation: CASSQTPWTGPYGYTF. The chain employs TRBV23-1 and TRBJ1-2; TRBD1 agrees at 8 bases. TRBV23-1 has ORF status, its function being uncertain. Trimming removed 2 bases from V and 4 bases from J; junction bases left unmatched: 9. This CDR3 has 16 residues.

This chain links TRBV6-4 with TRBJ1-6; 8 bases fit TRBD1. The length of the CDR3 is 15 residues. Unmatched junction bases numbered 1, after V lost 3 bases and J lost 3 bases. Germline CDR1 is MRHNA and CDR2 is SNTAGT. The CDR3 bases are TGTGCCAGCAGTGAGGACAGGGACTATAATTCACCCCTCCACTTT. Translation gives CASSEDRDYNSPLHF.

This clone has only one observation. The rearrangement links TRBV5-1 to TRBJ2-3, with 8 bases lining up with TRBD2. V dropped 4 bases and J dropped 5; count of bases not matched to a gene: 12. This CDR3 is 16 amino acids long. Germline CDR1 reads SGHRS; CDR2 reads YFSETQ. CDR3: CASSPQYGGGGDTQYF. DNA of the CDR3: TGCGCCAGCAGCCCGCAATACGGGGGGGGCGGAGATACGCAGTATTTT.

CDR3 protein: CASSQEGPGFSGNTIYF. The CDR3 bases are TGTGCCAGCAGCCAAGAAGGTCCGGGTTTCTCTGGAAACACCATATATTTT. This rearrangement joins TRBV4-2 to TRBJ1-3, with D uncertain. V lost 0 bases and J 0 bases, leaving 12 bases between the germline ends. The CDR3 is made up of 17 amino acids. Germline CDR1 LGHNA, CDR2 YNFKEQ.

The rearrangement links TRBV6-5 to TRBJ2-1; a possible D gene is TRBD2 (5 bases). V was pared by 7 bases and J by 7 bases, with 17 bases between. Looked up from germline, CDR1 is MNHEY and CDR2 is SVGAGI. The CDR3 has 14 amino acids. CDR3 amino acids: CASKAGPVGNEQFF. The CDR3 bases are TGTGCCAGCAAGGCGGGTCCTGTTGGTAATGAGCAGTTCTTC.

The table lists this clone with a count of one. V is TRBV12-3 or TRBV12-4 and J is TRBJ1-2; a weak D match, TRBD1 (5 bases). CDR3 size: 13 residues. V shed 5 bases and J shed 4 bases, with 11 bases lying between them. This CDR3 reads CASSPRGGYGYTF. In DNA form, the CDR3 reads TGTGCCAGCAGTCCTCGGGGGGGCTATGGCTACACCTTC.

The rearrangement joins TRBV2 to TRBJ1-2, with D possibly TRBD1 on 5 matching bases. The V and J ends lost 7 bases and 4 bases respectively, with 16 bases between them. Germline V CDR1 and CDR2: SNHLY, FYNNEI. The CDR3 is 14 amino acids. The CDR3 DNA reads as TGTGCCAGCACCGGAGGGGAAGGGGCCTATGGCTACACCTTC. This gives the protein CASTGGEGAYGYTF.

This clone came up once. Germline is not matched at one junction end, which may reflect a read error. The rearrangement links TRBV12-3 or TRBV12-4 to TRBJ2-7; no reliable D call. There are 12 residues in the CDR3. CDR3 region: CASRLDIYEQYF. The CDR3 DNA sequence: TGTGCCAGCAGATTAGATATCTACGAGCAGTACTTC.

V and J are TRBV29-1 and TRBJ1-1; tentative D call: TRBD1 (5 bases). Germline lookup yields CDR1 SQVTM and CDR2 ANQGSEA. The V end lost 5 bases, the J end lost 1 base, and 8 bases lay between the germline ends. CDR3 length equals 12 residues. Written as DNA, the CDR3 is TGCAGCGTTAATACAGGGAACACTGAAGCTTTCTTT. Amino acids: CSVNTGNTEAFF. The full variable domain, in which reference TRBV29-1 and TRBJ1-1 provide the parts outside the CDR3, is SAVISQKPSRDICQRGTSLTIQCQVDSQVTMMFWYRQQPGQSLTLIATANQGSEATYESGFVIDKFPISRPNLTFSTLTVSNMSPEDSSIYLCSVNTGNTEAFFGQGTRLTVV.

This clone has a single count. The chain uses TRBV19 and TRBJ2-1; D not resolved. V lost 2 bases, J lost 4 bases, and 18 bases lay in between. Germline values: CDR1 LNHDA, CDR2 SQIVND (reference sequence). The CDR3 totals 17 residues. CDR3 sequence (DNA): TGTGCCAGTAGTATATCTTCGAACCGCGTTCGTTACAATGAGCAGTTCTTC. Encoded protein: CASSISSNRVRYNEQFF.

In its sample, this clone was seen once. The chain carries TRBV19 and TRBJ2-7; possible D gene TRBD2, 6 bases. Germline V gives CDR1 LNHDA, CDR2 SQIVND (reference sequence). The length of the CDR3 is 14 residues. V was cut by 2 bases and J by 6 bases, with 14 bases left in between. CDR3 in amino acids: CASSIRGGMGEQYF. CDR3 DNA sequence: TGTGCCAGTAGTATAAGAGGAGGGATGGGCGAGCAGTACTTC.

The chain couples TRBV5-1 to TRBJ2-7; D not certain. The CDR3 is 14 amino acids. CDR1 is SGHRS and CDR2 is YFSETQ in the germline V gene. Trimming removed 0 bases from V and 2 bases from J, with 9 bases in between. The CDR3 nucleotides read TGCGCCAGCAGCTTGGCCGCAGGCCCCTACGAGCAGTACTTC. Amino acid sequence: CASSLAAGPYEQYF.